This is a list of T cell receptor beta chains from one sample in a study of graft-versus-host responses after intestinal transplantation. Sequencing was performed with immunoSEQ multiplex PCR; in TCRdb, only in-frame clones are kept and a portion is missing. The table shows over 85,000 clones, with less than 95% occurring only once. For these TCRs, the target antigens are not known. Source: unstimulated CD4+ T cells sorted from spleen or lymph node cells, taken before transplant. These receptors were taken from a human donor who was the organ donor for an intestinal transplant. The CDR3 runs from the conserved cysteine through the conserved F or W. The order of the fields is clone size, J gene, D gene, V gene, CDR3 protein, CDR3 DNA. D genes are given only for firm matches. Some rows have no size entry. The others give once, few or many, or a class for an expanded clone.

- | TRBJ1-2 | - | TRBV7-9 | CASSLGAAFGGYTF | TGTGCCAGCAGCTTAGGGGCGGCCTTCGGTGGCTACACCTTC
- | TRBJ1-2 | TRBD1 | TRBV5-1 | CASSFTQGASYGYTF | TGCGCCAGCAGCTTTACACAGGGGGCGAGCTATGGCTACACCTTC
- | TRBJ2-5 | - | TRBV28 | CASSLLTDNYQETQYF | TGTGCCAGCAGTTTATTGACAGATAACTACCAAGAGACCCAGTACTTC
few | TRBJ2-5 | - | TRBV5-1 | CASSPGAVLQETQYF | TGCGCCAGCAGCCCCGGGGCAGTCCTCCAAGAGACCCAGTACTTC
- | TRBJ2-1 | - | TRBV6-6 | CASSTSAGAYNEQFF | TGTGCCAGCAGCACGTCGGCGGGGGCATACAATGAGCAGTTCTTC
- | TRBJ2-7 | TRBD1 | TRBV18 | CASSPGQGAREQYF | TGTGCCAGCTCACCGGGACAGGGGGCGCGGGAGCAGTACTTC
- | TRBJ2-3 | - | TRBV21-1 | CATRGPQGPRRTDTQYF | TGTGCCACCAGAGGTCCTCAGGGTCCACGGCGCACAGATACGCAGTATTTT
- | TRBJ2-7 | - | TRBV6-1 | CASSPPGPPYEQYF | TGTGCCAGCAGTCCCCCGGGACCCCCCTACGAGCAGTACTTC
- | TRBJ2-2 | TRBD1 | TRBV5-1 | CASSLGQGGELFF | TGCGCCAGCAGCTTGGGACAGGGCGGGGAGCTGTTTTTT
- | TRBJ2-1 | - | TRBV7-3 | CASSTDPGNEQFF | TGTGCCAGCAGCACGGACCCGGGGAATGAGCAGTTCTTC
- | TRBJ1-5 | - | TRBV10-3 | CAISKDSIGNQPQHF | TGTGCCATCAGTAAGGACAGTATAGGAAATCAGCCCCAGCATTTT
- | TRBJ1-1 | TRBD1 | TRBV9 | CASSEWTGTNTEAFF | TGTGCCAGCAGCGAGTGGACAGGGACGAACACTGAAGCTTTCTTT